Listed below are T cell receptor beta chains from one sample, sequenced in a study of control samples from healthy donors and cancer patients. TCRdb's copy holds only in-frame clones and misses some; the assay was immunoSEQ multiplex PCR. The sample records approximately 100,000 clones, around 90% being singletons. The sequenced material came from blood. Receptor source: a human donor in good health. The donor label of this sample is uncertain. Both conserved end residues are part of each CDR3. A D gene is named only where the DNA matches it firmly. Size is stated for part of the rows, as once, few or many counts, or as a class when the clone is expanded.

v_call	d_call	clone_size	j_call	cdr3_aa	cdr3_nt
TRBV7-2	TRBD1	.	TRBJ1-1	CASSSGQGVTEAFF	TGTGCCAGCAGCTCGGGACAGGGTGTCACTGAAGCTTTCTTT
TRBV3-1/TRBV3-2	TRBD2	.	TRBJ2-3	CASSLRASGGLLQYF	TGTGCCAGCAGCCTTCGGGCTAGCGGGGGCCTTTTGCAGTATTTT
TRBV30	.	.	TRBJ1-2	CAWSENAGQGYTF	TGTGCCTGGAGTGAAAACGCCGGACAGGGCTACACCTTC
TRBV5-6	.	.	TRBJ1-5	CASSLGLSNQPQHF	TGTGCCAGCAGCTTAGGACTTAGCAATCAGCCCCAGCATTTT
TRBV19	.	.	TRBJ2-3	CASRGPDTQYF	TGTGCCAGTAGAGGGCCAGATACGCAGTATTTT
TRBV19	TRBD1	.	TRBJ1-2	CASTYRQGDGYTF	TGTGCCAGTACCTATCGACAGGGGGATGGCTACACCTTC
TRBV21-1	.	.	TRBJ1-1	CASSKAGDTGRMADTEAFF	TGTGCCAGCAGCAAAGCGGGAGATACAGGGAGGATGGCGGACACTGAAGCTTTCTTT
TRBV5-1	.	.	TRBJ1-1	CASSLAVGSEAFF	TGCGCCAGCAGCTTGGCCGTAGGGTCCGAAGCTTTCTTT
TRBV28	TRBD1	.	TRBJ2-7	CASSPWTGAREEQYF	TGTGCCAGCAGTCCGTGGACAGGGGCAAGGGAAGAGCAGTACTTC
TRBV9	TRBD2	once	TRBJ2-1	CASSEGLIGGGTSYNEQFF	TGTGCCAGCAGCGAGGGATTGATTGGCGGGGGAACGTCCTACAATGAGCAGTTCTTC
TRBV18	.	.	TRBJ1-1	CASSPPNRQANTEAFF	TGTGCCAGCTCACCACCAAATCGACAGGCGAACACTGAAGCTTTCTTT
TRBV27	.	.	TRBJ2-5	CASSLSQSRETQYF	TGTGCCAGCAGTTTATCGCAGAGCCGAGAGACCCAGTACTTC
TRBV5-1	TRBD1	.	TRBJ1-1	CASSSLDRDTEAFF	TGCGCCAGCAGCTCCCTGGACAGGGACACTGAAGCTTTCTTT
TRBV11-2	.	.	TRBJ2-3	CASSFRQQSTDTQYF	TGTGCCAGCAGCTTCAGGCAACAGAGCACAGATACGCAGTATTTT
TRBV28	.	.	TRBJ1-1	CASLETGRTEAFF	TGTGCCAGCCTCGAAACAGGGAGGACTGAAGCTTTCTTT
TRBV5-1	TRBD1	once	TRBJ1-3	CASSLGTAFSGNTIYF	TGCGCCAGCAGCCTTGGGACAGCTTTCTCTGGAAACACCATATATTTT
TRBV20-1	TRBD1	.	TRBJ1-1	CSASGQGDGYTEAFF	TGCAGTGCTAGTGGTCAGGGGGACGGATACACTGAAGCTTTCTTT
TRBV6-2/TRBV6-3	TRBD2	.	TRBJ2-7	CASSRLAGGEQYF	TGTGCCAGCAGTCGACTAGCGGGGGGTGAGCAGTACTTC
TRBV24-1	.	.	TRBJ2-3	CATSDNINTDTQYF	TGTGCCACCAGTGATAACATAAACACAGATACGCAGTATTTT
TRBV6-5	.	.	TRBJ1-1	CASRLTENTEAFF	TGTGCCAGCAGACTGACAGAGAACACTGAAGCTTTCTTT
TRBV10-3	.	.	TRBJ1-1	CATLLGANTEAFF	TGTGCCACCCTCCTAGGAGCGAACACTGAAGCTTTCTTT
TRBV10-3	.	once	TRBJ2-1	CAISESRTQSSYNEQFF	TGTGCCATCAGTGAGTCGCGGACTCAGAGCTCCTACAATGAGCAGTTCTTC
TRBV29-1	.	.	TRBJ2-1	CSVAQDSYNEQFF	TGCAGCGTTGCCCAAGACTCCTACAATGAGCAGTTCTTC
TRBV19	.	.	TRBJ2-2	CASRSGVGFTGELFF	TGTGCCAGTAGGTCAGGGGTGGGTTTCACCGGGGAGCTGTTTTTT
TRBV7-2	.	.	TRBJ2-7	CASSVLAAFSYEQYF	TGTGCCAGCAGCGTATTAGCGGCCTTCTCCTACGAGCAGTACTTC
TRBV25-1	.	.	TRBJ2-1	CASSEFSGNEQFF	TGTGCCAGCAGTGAATTTTCGGGGAATGAGCAGTTCTTC
TRBV30	.	.	TRBJ1-2	CAWSVNRLGGRDRYTF	TGTGCCTGGAGTGTGAATCGTCTTGGAGGCAGAGATCGCTACACCTTC
TRBV30	TRBD1	.	TRBJ2-5	CAWTHQGVPGETQYF	TGTGCCTGGACCCATCAGGGGGTCCCTGGGGAGACCCAGTACTTC
TRBV9	.	.	TRBJ1-5	CASSVKSNQPQHF	TGTGCCAGCAGCGTAAAGAGCAATCAGCCCCAGCATTTT
TRBV6-1	.	.	TRBJ2-1	CASSEKWDESYNEQFF	TGTGCCAGCAGTGAAAAATGGGATGAGTCCTACAATGAGCAGTTCTTC
TRBV24-1	.	.	TRBJ1-2	CATSDSYGYTF	TGTGCCACCAGTGATTCGTATGGCTACACCTTC
TRBV6-2/TRBV6-3	.	once	TRBJ1-2	CASSYSGPRGYGYTF	TGTGCCAGCAGTTACTCGGGGCCCAGAGGGTATGGCTACACCTTC
TRBV7-2	.	.	TRBJ2-3	CASSLRGGGLGTDTQYF	TGTGCCAGCAGCCTAAGGGGAGGGGGTCTTGGTACAGATACGCAGTATTTT
TRBV30	.	.	TRBJ1-5	CAWSPQGSHSQPQHF	TGTGCCTGGAGCCCCCAGGGGTCGCACAGTCAGCCCCAGCATTTT
TRBV7-8	TRBD1	.	TRBJ1-4	CASSLPRDRGPATNEKLFF	TGTGCCAGCAGCTTACCCCGGGACAGGGGGCCCGCAACTAATGAAAAACTGTTTTTT
TRBV5-1	.	.	TRBJ2-1	CASSLDGSSYNEQFF	TGCGCCAGCAGCTTGGACGGCAGCTCCTACAATGAGCAGTTCTTC
TRBV11-3	.	.	TRBJ1-1	CASSPEGRQKNTEAFF	TGTGCCAGCAGCCCCGAGGGGCGACAGAAGAACACTGAAGCTTTCTTT
TRBV19	.	.	TRBJ2-3	CASRGHTETQYF	TGTGCCAGTAGAGGTCACACAGAGACGCAGTATTTT
TRBV24-1	.	few	TRBJ2-2	CATSETDRTGELFF	TGTGCCACCAGTGAGACCGACAGAACCGGGGAGCTGTTTTTT
TRBV6-1	TRBD1	.	TRBJ1-2	CASSESQGARGYTF	TGTGCCAGCAGTGAGTCACAGGGGGCAAGAGGCTACACCTTC
TRBV3-1/TRBV3-2	.	once	TRBJ1-3	CASSQDQLLSGNTIYF	TGTGCCAGCAGCCAGGATCAGCTACTCTCTGGAAACACCATATATTTT
TRBV5-1	TRBD1	.	TRBJ1-1	CASSQDRVNTEAFF	TGCGCCAGCAGCCAAGACAGGGTGAACACTGAAGCTTTCTTT
TRBV19	.	.	TRBJ1-4	CASSIGGGREKLFF	TGTGCCAGTAGTATTGGGGGAGGACGCGAAAAACTGTTTTTT
TRBV10-1	.	.	TRBJ1-3	CASSATPGPGNTIYF	TGCGCCAGCAGTGCAACGCCTGGACCTGGAAACACCATATATTTT
TRBV3-1/TRBV3-2	.	.	TRBJ1-2	CASSHRVNYGYTF	TGTGCCAGCAGCCACAGGGTGAACTATGGCTACACCTTC
TRBV19	.	.	TRBJ2-1	CASSLVAVYNEQFF	TGTGCCAGTAGTTTGGTAGCGGTGTACAATGAGCAGTTCTTC
TRBV4-3	TRBD1	once	TRBJ1-2	CASSQDRQTGAYGYTF	TGCGCCAGCAGCCAAGATCGCCAGACAGGGGCGTATGGCTACACCTTC
TRBV27	TRBD2	.	TRBJ2-1	CASSLAGPGERGGNEQFF	TGTGCCAGCAGTTTAGCAGGGCCTGGGGAGCGGGGGGGCAATGAGCAGTTCTTC
TRBV30	.	.	TRBJ1-2	CAWSPTGLFPYGYTF	TGTGCCTGGAGCCCCACAGGCCTATTCCCCTATGGCTACACCTTC
TRBV6-2/TRBV6-3	.	.	TRBJ2-3	CASSYFSVTDTQYF	TGTGCCAGCAGTTACTTTTCGGTCACAGATACGCAGTATTTT
TRBV11-3	.	.	TRBJ2-1	CASSLSRGGGRNNEQFF	TGTGCCAGCAGCTTATCCAGGGGGGGCGGTAGGAACAATGAGCAGTTCTTC
TRBV5-1	.	.	TRBJ2-5	CASSGEVSGETQYF	TGCGCCAGCAGCGGGGAGGTTAGTGGAGAGACCCAGTACTTC
TRBV5-4	.	.	TRBJ2-1	CASRGESEQFF	TGTGCCAGCAGGGGGGAGTCTGAGCAGTTCTTC
TRBV2	.	.	TRBJ2-7	CASRERAPNF	TGTGCCAGCAGGGAACGGGCGCCGAACTTC
TRBV5-4	.	.	TRBJ1-2	CASSFVRRGGYGYTF	TGTGCCAGCAGCTTCGTTCGAAGGGGCGGGTATGGCTACACCTTC
TRBV27	TRBD2	.	TRBJ2-2	CASSLLAGGSNTGELFF	TGTGCCAGCAGTCTACTAGCGGGGGGCTCGAACACCGGGGAGCTGTTTTTT
TRBV6-5	.	.	TRBJ1-2	CASRLIRDILYGYTF	TGTGCCAGCAGACTTATCCGAGACATCCTTTATGGCTACACCTTC